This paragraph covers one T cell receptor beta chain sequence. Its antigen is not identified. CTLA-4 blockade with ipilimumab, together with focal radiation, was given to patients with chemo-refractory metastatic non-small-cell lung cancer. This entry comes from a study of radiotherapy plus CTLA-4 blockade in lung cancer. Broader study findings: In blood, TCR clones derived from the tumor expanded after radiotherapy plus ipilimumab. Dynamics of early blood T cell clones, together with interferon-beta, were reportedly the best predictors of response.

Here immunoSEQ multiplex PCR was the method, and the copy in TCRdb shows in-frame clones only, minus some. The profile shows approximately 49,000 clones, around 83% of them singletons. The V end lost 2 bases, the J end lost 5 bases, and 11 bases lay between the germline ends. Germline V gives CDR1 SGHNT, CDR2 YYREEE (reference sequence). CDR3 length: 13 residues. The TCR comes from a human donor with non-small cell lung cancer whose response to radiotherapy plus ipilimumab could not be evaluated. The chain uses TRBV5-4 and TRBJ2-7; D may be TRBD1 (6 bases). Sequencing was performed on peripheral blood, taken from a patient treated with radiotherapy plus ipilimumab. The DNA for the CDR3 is TGTGCCAGCAGCTTTGGGACAACCAACGAGCAGTACTTC. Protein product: CASSFGTTNEQYF.